The 19 T cell receptor beta chains listed next were all sequenced from one sample in a study of response to subunit inactivated influenza vaccine. Via MiXCR, TCRdb re-called the RT-PCR reads, giving one row per CDR3 protein. The table records a few hundred thousand distinct CDR3 sequences, less than 25% of them present only once. The input for sequencing was PBMCs from blood, taken about 20 months after vaccination. These receptors were collected from a man aged 50 to 75 who received an inactivated influenza vaccine.

This clonotype turned up a few times. The rearrangement uses TRBV9 and TRBJ1-5; D unclear. The CDR3 contains 14 residues. V lost 0 bases to trimming and J lost 6 bases, with 10 bases between them. CDR1 is SGDLS and CDR2 is YYNGEE in the germline V gene. As DNA, the CDR3 is TGTGCCAGCAGCGTAGACGGCTCCCGTCAGCCCCAGCATTTT. It codes for CASSVDGSRQPQHF.

J is TRBJ2-1 and V is TRBV4-2, with 8 bases lining up with TRBD2. Unmatched junction bases numbered 8, after V lost 3 bases and J lost 7 bases. The CDR3 is 15 residues long. Germline V lookup: CDR1 LGHNA, CDR2 YNFKEQ. The DNA for the CDR3 is TGTGCCAGCAGCCATCAGCGGGAGAGCTGGAATGAGCAGTTCTTC. This encodes CASSHQRESWNEQFF.

This clonotype was counted between two and nine times. This chain connects TRBV7-8 to TRBJ1-5; TRBD1 might be the D (6 bases). CDR1 and CDR2 from the germline V gene are SGHVS and FQNEAQ. There are 19 residues in the CDR3. V was clipped by 1 base and J by 2 bases, with 21 bases between them. CDR3 protein: CASSLGPRGGLEGNQPQHF. The CDR3 nucleotides read TGTGCCAGCAGCTTAGGCCCCCGGGGGGGGCTGGAAGGCAATCAGCCCCAGCATTTT.

The rearrangement uses TRBV2 and TRBJ2-7; D remains unclear. CDR3 size: 12 residues. Germline-derived CDR1 and CDR2 are SNHLY and FYNNEI. The V end lost 0 bases, the J end lost 9 bases, and 9 bases lay between the germline ends. CDR3 bases: TGTGCCAGCAGTGAAGCAGGGTTCGGGCAGTACTTC. As protein: CASSEAGFGQYF.

This clonotype occurred a few times. V and J are TRBV28 and TRBJ2-2; 10 nucleotides agree with TRBD1. Losses at the gene ends were 6 bases for V and 7 bases for J; bases not matched to a gene: 8. Germline CDR1 MDHEN, CDR2 SYDVKM. This CDR3 is 15 amino acids long. This CDR3 is CASRNRDRGYGELFF. CDR3 nucleotide sequence: TGTGCCAGCAGAAACCGGGACAGGGGTTACGGGGAGCTGTTTTTT. The variable domain in full, with the rest retrieved from reference TRBV28 and TRBJ2-2, is DVKVTQSSRYLVKRTGEKVFLECVQDMDHENMFWYRQDPGLGLRLIYFSYDVKMKEKGDIPEGYSVSREKKERFSLILESASTNQTSMYLCASRNRDRGYGELFFGEGSRLTVL.

This clonotype has a handful of counts. V usage is TRBV3-1 and J usage is TRBJ2-2; 13 bases fit TRBD2. Germline-derived CDR1 and CDR2 are LGHDT and YNNKEL (reference sequence). The CDR3 is 20 residues long. V shed 0 bases and J 1 base; nucleotides not matched to a gene: 8. The CDR3 loop is CASSQDLRLAGGLNTGELFF. The CDR3 nucleotides are TGTGCCAGCAGCCAAGATCTGCGACTAGCGGGGGGTTTGAACACCGGGGAGCTGTTTTTT.

This clonotype has just a few counts. The chain combines TRBV30 with TRBJ2-3; D uncertain. From germline, CDR1 is GTSNPN and CDR2 SVGIG (reference sequence). The CDR3 is made up of 15 amino acids. The V and J ends lost 4 bases and 3 bases respectively, with 17 bases between them. The CDR3 protein is CAWTPGYGVTDTQYF. CDR3 bases: TGTGCCTGGACCCCCGGGTACGGTGTAACAGATACGCAGTATTTT.

This sequence joins TRBV20-1 and TRBJ1-5; 11 bases line up with TRBD1. The germline gives CDR1 DFQATT, CDR2 SNEGSKA (reference sequence). The ends lost 5 bases at V and 3 bases at J; junction bases unmatched: 3. The CDR3 is 14 amino acids. CDR3 sequence reads: CSAGGQGVNQPQHF. In nucleotides, the CDR3 is TGCAGTGCTGGGGGACAGGGGGTCAATCAGCCCCAGCATTTT.

V gene TRBV10-3 combines with J gene TRBJ1-1, with a weak D call TRBD1 (5 bases). The CDR3 runs to 13 residues. Germline CDR1 is ENHRY and CDR2 is SYGVKD. V shed 7 bases and J shed 0 bases, with 9 bases lying between them. For the CDR3, the DNA is TGTGCCATCAAAGTGGGGGTGAACACTGAAGCTTTCTTT. Its protein product is CAIKVGVNTEAFF.

V gene TRBV7-2 combines with J gene TRBJ1-5, with D uncertain. Germline-derived CDR1 and CDR2 are SGHTA and FQGNSA. The ends were cut back, 1 base at V and 4 bases at J, with 8 bases in the middle. The CDR3 loop spans 14 amino acids. The CDR3, as DNA: TGTGCCAGCAGCTTAGTGTCAGAAAATCAGCCCCAGCATTTT. Encoded protein: CASSLVSENQPQHF. Based on the CDR3 plus reference TRBV7-2 and TRBJ1-5, the full variable domain is GAGVSQSPSNKVTEKGKDVELRCDPISGHTALYWYRQSLGQGLEFLIYFQGNSAPDKSGLPSDRFSAERTGGSVSTLTIQRTQQEDSAVYLCASSLVSENQPQHFGDGTRLSIL.

This clonotype was found a few times. The gene calls are TRBV4-3 and TRBJ1-1, with D unresolved. This CDR3 is built from 13 residues. V lost 3 bases to trimming and J lost 8 bases, with 13 bases between them. Germline assignment: CDR1 LGHNA and CDR2 YSLEER. DNA of the CDR3: TGCGCCAGCAGCCACACGACCTTCGTAGAAGCTTTCTTT. Its translation is CASSHTTFVEAFF.

This clonotype was seen only a few times. CDR3 nucleotides: TGCAGTGCTAGTTTGAAACCAACTAATGAAAAACTGTTTTTT. Encoded protein: CSASLKPTNEKLFF. The chain joins TRBV20-1 to TRBJ1-4; D is unclear. V was cut by 3 bases and J by 0 bases, with 8 bases left in between. This CDR3 comprises 14 residues. Germline V gene data show CDR1 as DFQATT and CDR2 as SNEGSKA (reference sequence).

This clonotype occurred a few times. V usage is TRBV7-2 and J usage is TRBJ2-7, with 7 positions matching TRBD1. The length of the CDR3 is 15 residues. V gave up 1 base and J gave up 0 bases; unmatched junction bases: 3. Germline values: CDR1 SGHTA, CDR2 FQGNSA. As DNA, the CDR3 is TGTGCCAGCAGCTTAGTGGGACAGCGCTCCTACGAGCAGTACTTC. Amino acid sequence: CASSLVGQRSYEQYF. Combining the CDR3 with reference TRBV7-2 and TRBJ2-7 gives the whole variable domain GAGVSQSPSNKVTEKGKDVELRCDPISGHTALYWYRQSLGQGLEFLIYFQGNSAPDKSGLPSDRFSAERTGGSVSTLTIQRTQQEDSAVYLCASSLVGQRSYEQYFGPGTRLTVT.

This clonotype was observed a handful of times. J is TRBJ2-4 and V is TRBV7-9; either TRBD1 or TRBD2 may fit D (5 bases each). Between the trimmed V and J ends, which lost 5 bases and 9 bases, there was a span of 23 bases. Germline V gives CDR1 SEHNR, CDR2 FQNEAQ (reference sequence). The CDR3 has 16 residues. CDR3 nucleotide sequence: TGTGCCAGCAGCCCCAAGGTAGTACAGGCGGGTTCCATTCAGTACTTC. It encodes CASSPKVVQAGSIQYF.

This clonotype has more than one count but fewer than ten. V is TRBV12-3 or TRBV12-4 and J is TRBJ1-2, with a weak D call TRBD1 (6 bases). The V and J ends lost 2 bases and 2 bases respectively, with 15 bases between them. This CDR3 is built from 16 residues. The CDR3 nucleotides read TGTGCCAGCAGTTTACTGGGGGCCTCTCTGAACTATGGCTACACCTTC. Its protein product is CASSLLGASLNYGYTF.

This clonotype has a count of ten or more. The chain recombines TRBV20-1 with TRBJ1-4; maybe TRBD1 (5 bases). V lost 5 bases and J lost 4, with 17 bases in between. The CDR3 consists of 15 residues. From germline, CDR1 is DFQATT and CDR2 SNEGSKA (reference sequence). CDR3 protein: CSARTPGRFNEKLFF. The DNA for the CDR3 is TGCAGTGCTCGAACTCCGGGACGGTTTAATGAAAAACTGTTTTTT.

The sample holds a few counts of this clonotype. The chain links TRBV12-3 or TRBV12-4 to TRBJ2-1, with D unresolved. This CDR3 region has 14 residues. Trimming took off 2 bases at V and 2 bases at J, with 7 bases between the two ends. The CDR3 DNA reads TGTGCCAGCAGTTTACAAGGAACCTACAATGAGCAGTTCTTC. Its protein product is CASSLQGTYNEQFF.

The chain employs TRBV6-2 or TRBV6-3 and TRBJ2-3; 7 bases are shared with TRBD1. The trim removed 7 bases at V and 0 bases at J, leaving 4 bases unmatched. The germline gives CDR1 MNHEY, CDR2 SVGEGT. CDR3 length equals 14 residues. CDR3 sequence reads: CASKRQGSTDTQYF. CDR3 in DNA: TGTGCCAGCAAGCGACAGGGTAGCACAGATACGCAGTATTTT.

This clonotype has only a few counts. The chain links TRBV12-3 or TRBV12-4 to TRBJ2-1, with D possibly being TRBD2 (5 bases). The CDR3 runs 15 residues. V lost 3 bases to trimming and J lost 3 bases, with 12 bases between them. This CDR3 is CASSFSGSDYNEQFF. Here the CDR3 DNA reads TGTGCCAGCAGTTTCTCGGGGTCCGACTACAATGAGCAGTTCTTC.